Listed below are T cell receptor beta chains from one sample, sequenced in a study of blood T cell repertoires in COVID-19. Profiled with immunoSEQ multiplex PCR; TCRdb holds only in-frame clones, not every one. The sample lists about 84,000 clones, 80% to 90% occurring once. Sequenced: peripheral blood. These receptors all stem from a woman of 80 years or more with acute or convalescent COVID-19. CDR3s include the opening cysteine and the closing phenylalanine or tryptophan. A D gene is named only where the DNA matches it firmly. Clone size is not always given. Where it is, it says once, few, many or a class for expanded clones.

length	V	D	size	J	DNA	CDR3
14	TRBV6-4	TRBD2	-	TRBJ2-3	TGTGCCAGCAGTTTGACTAGCGGCACAGATACGCAGTATTTT	CASSLTSGTDTQYF
15	TRBV30	-	-	TRBJ1-5	TGTGCCTGGAGTGTACATCAGTATAGCAATCAGCCCCAGCATTTT	CAWSVHQYSNQPQHF
14	TRBV14	-	-	TRBJ1-5	TGTGCCAGCAGCCAAACAGGGTTCTGGCAGCCCCAGCATTTT	CASSQTGFWQPQHF
13	TRBV6-5	-	-	TRBJ1-6	TGTGCCAGCAGCCGGGACTACAATTCACCCCTCCACTTT	CASSRDYNSPLHF
15	TRBV30	TRBD1	-	TRBJ1-2	TGTGCCTGGAAGGTATCCCCGGGACAGGGCTATGGCTACACCTTC	CAWKVSPGQGYGYTF
13	TRBV19	-	-	TRBJ1-5	TGTGCCAGTAGTATAGATCGTTATCAGCCCCAGCATTTT	CASSIDRYQPQHF
13	TRBV24-1	-	-	TRBJ2-2	TGTGCCACCAGCCTCGGGGGAACCGGGGAGCTGTTTTTT	CATSLGGTGELFF
13	TRBV3-1/TRBV3-2	-	few	TRBJ2-7	TGTGCCAGCAGCCAAACCCTGGGAGACGAGCAGTACTTC	CASSQTLGDEQYF
16	TRBV18	TRBD1	-	TRBJ2-7	TGTGCCAGCTCACCGCCGGGACAGGGGGGCACCTACGAGCAGTACTTC	CASSPPGQGGTYEQYF
12	TRBV20-1	-	few	TRBJ2-5	TGCAGTGCTAGTGGTCTACAAGAGACCCAGTACTTC	CSASGLQETQYF
14	TRBV30	TRBD1	once	TRBJ1-5	TGTGCCTGGAGATCACAGGGGGAGAGTCAGCCCCAGCATTTT	CAWRSQGESQPQHF
12	TRBV6-5	-	-	TRBJ1-2	TGTGCCAGCCCATTAGTGGTGCATGGCTACACCTTC	CASPLVVHGYTF
14	TRBV6-5	-	-	TRBJ1-5	TGTGCCAGCAGCTGGGCTTCGGGGAGGCAGCCCCAGCATTTT	CASSWASGRQPQHF
15	TRBV29-1	TRBD2	-	TRBJ2-3	TGCAGCGTTTCACCGGGACTAAAAGTCAAAGATACGCAGTATTTT	CSVSPGLKVKDTQYF
15	TRBV10-3	-	-	TRBJ2-7	TGTGCCACAACGGAGCAACCGGGTTCGATCTACGAGCAGTACTTC	CATTEQPGSIYEQYF
14	TRBV9	TRBD1	few	TRBJ1-2	TGTGCCAGCAGCGTAGGTCAGGGGGTAAATGGCTACACCTTC	CASSVGQGVNGYTF
15	TRBV19	TRBD1	once	TRBJ1-6	TGTGCCAGTAGTAACACAGGGGGTGGTAATTCACCCCTCCACTTT	CASSNTGGGNSPLHF
16	TRBV30	-	once	TRBJ1-6	TGTGCCTGGAGTGCAACCAGCGGAGCGGGTGGTTCACCCCTCCACTTT	CAWSATSGAGGSPLHF
14	TRBV5-4	-	-	TRBJ1-1	TGTGCCAGCAGCCTCGAGGGCAGGAACACTGAAGCTTTCTTT	CASSLEGRNTEAFF
16	TRBV9	-	-	TRBJ2-3	TGTGCCAGCAGCGTAGTTCCGGGGTCCGATGCGGATACGCAGTATTTT	CASSVVPGSDADTQYF
12	TRBV14	-	-	TRBJ2-1	TGTGCCAGCAGCCAAGTCGGTTTGGAGCAGTTCTTC	CASSQVGLEQFF
14	TRBV18	-	-	TRBJ1-2	TGTGCCAGCTCACCAACAGAGTCTAACTATGGCTACACCTTC	CASSPTESNYGYTF
15	TRBV7-6	TRBD1	-	TRBJ2-1	TGTGCCAGCAGTTTTCGACAGGGAAGTGGCAATGAGCAGTTCTTC	CASSFRQGSGNEQFF
17	TRBV14	-	-	TRBJ2-1	TGTGCCAGCAGCCGCCACTTGGGAGGGGGCTCCTACAATGAGCAGTTCTTC	CASSRHLGGGSYNEQFF
14	TRBV27	-	-	TRBJ2-7	TGTGCCGGCAGTTTAGAGCCTAGAGGTGGCGAGCAGTACTTC	CAGSLEPRGGEQYF
15	TRBV5-1	TRBD2	-	TRBJ2-1	TGCGCCAGCAGCAGGGGCGGGACTACCTACAATGAGCAGTTCTTC	CASSRGGTTYNEQFF
13	TRBV6-5	-	few	TRBJ1-2	TGTGCCAGCTCCGGAGACAGGAACTATGGCTACACCTTC	CASSGDRNYGYTF
13	TRBV30	-	-	TRBJ1-5	TGTGCCTGGAGTGTCACTGGTAATCAGCCCCAGCATTTT	CAWSVTGNQPQHF
16	TRBV5-6	-	-	TRBJ2-6	TGTGCCAGCAGCTTGGGCGCGGGCTCTGGGGCCAACGTCCTGACTTTC	CASSLGAGSGANVLTF
13	TRBV18	TRBD2	-	TRBJ2-7	TGTGCCAGCTCAGAGCGGGGGGTTACCGGGCAGTACTTC	CASSERGVTGQYF
15	TRBV4-3	-	many	TRBJ2-1	TGCGCCAGCAGCCAAGGATTTGCGGGGGCCGATGAGCAGTTCTTC	CASSQGFAGADEQFF